This passage covers 32 T cell receptor beta chains from one sample sequenced in a study of OX40 agonist ivuxolimab in advanced cancers. Data came from immunoSEQ multiplex PCR; TCRdb stores just in-frame clones and leaves some out. The repertoire has about 58,000 clones, over 65% of them found once; the top ten carry over 1.1%. The specimen was CD4+ or CD8+ T cells sorted from blood, collected in a trial of the OX40 agonist ivuxolimab. The origin of the receptors is an adult with an advanced solid tumor such as melanoma, head and neck, liver or kidney cancer.

This sequence joins TRBV7-8 and TRBJ2-3; no firm D call. CDR1 SGHVS and CDR2 FQNEAQ come from the germline V gene. Trimming removed 5 bases at V and 9 bases at J, with 12 bases between. The CDR3 extends over 12 amino acids. The CDR3 DNA follows: TGTGCCAGCAGCCCGAACAGTATCACGCAGTATTTT. Its translation is CASSPNSITQYF.

This clone was found a few times. The chain employs TRBV11-3 and TRBJ2-3, with 9 bases matching TRBD2. CDR1 is SGHNT and CDR2 is YENEEA in the germline V gene. CDR3 length equals 16 residues. V gave up 1 base and J gave up 5 bases; unmatched junction bases: 7. The CDR3 loop reads CASSLGRGRAKDTQYF. In DNA form, the CDR3 reads TGTGCCAGCAGCTTAGGTCGCGGGAGGGCGAAAGATACGCAGTATTTT. Combining the CDR3 with reference TRBV11-3 and TRBJ2-3 gives the whole variable domain EAGVVQSPRYKIIEKKQPVAFWCNPISGHNTLYWYLQNLGQGPELLIRYENEEAVDDSQLPKDRFSAERLKGVDSTLKIQPAELGDSAVYLCASSLGRGRAKDTQYFGPGTRLTVL.

The gene calls are TRBV25-1 and TRBJ2-7; D is possibly TRBD2 (5 bases). The ends were cut back, 0 bases at V and 2 bases at J, with 14 bases in the middle. The germline gives CDR1 MGHDK, CDR2 SYGVNS. The CDR3 length is 16 residues. The CDR3 DNA reads TGTGCCAGCAGTGAATATTCGCGCGGGTCCCCCTACGAGCAGTACTTC. Translated: CASSEYSRGSPYEQYF.

This sequence joins TRBV18 and TRBJ2-5; no clear D. Trimming stripped 2 bases from V and 5 bases from J, with 12 bases between. Germline assignment: CDR1 KGHSH and CDR2 LQKENI. This CDR3 comprises 14 residues. The CDR3 reads CASSPGRPRETQYF. CDR3 DNA sequence: TGTGCCAGCTCACCAGGCCGCCCGAGGGAGACCCAGTACTTC.

This clone has only a few counts. One end of the junction does not line up with germline, which may come from a read error. V and J are TRBV29-1 and TRBJ1-1, with D perhaps TRBD1 (5 bases). This CDR3 region has 9 residues. Germline assignment: CDR1 SQVTM and CDR2 ANQGSEA. In nucleotides, the CDR3 is TGCAGCGTTGAAGTAGGGGTGATCTTT. Translation gives CSVEVGVIF.

This clone appeared once. The genes are TRBV2 and TRBJ2-1; TRBD2 matches 14 bases. Germline V gives CDR1 SNHLY, CDR2 FYNNEI. The CDR3 extends over 15 amino acids. The CDR3 reads CASRTTSGRAGEQFF. The CDR3 region has the DNA TGTGCTAGTCGGACGACTAGCGGGAGGGCCGGTGAGCAGTTCTTC.

The V call is TRBV5-8, the J call TRBJ1-6; maybe TRBD1 (6 bases). This CDR3 has 15 residues. Trimming removed 0 bases from V and 5 bases from J, with 9 bases in between. Germline loops: CDR1 SGHTS, CDR2 YDEGEE. The CDR3 sequence is CASSLGQGNNSPLHF. CDR3 DNA: TGTGCCAGCAGCTTGGGGCAGGGGAATAATTCACCCCTCCACTTT.

The V gene is TRBV19, the J gene TRBJ2-7; 7 bases match TRBD2. The germline gives CDR1 LNHDA, CDR2 SQIVND (reference sequence). V shed 4 bases, J shed 5 bases, and the junction held 2 bases outside the gene matches. This CDR3 contains 12 residues. The CDR3 loop is CASSTGGHEQYF. The CDR3 DNA follows: TGTGCCAGTAGTACGGGGGGACACGAGCAGTACTTC.

On this clone: At one of its ends the junction is not consistent with the germline gene, which may arise from a read error. V and J are TRBV9 and TRBJ1-6; TRBD1 matches 7 bases. CDR3 length: 16 amino acids. CDR1 is SGDLS and CDR2 is YYNGEE in the germline V gene. The CDR3 DNA sequence: TGTGCCGGCAGCCCCAAACAACGACAGGGTAATTCACCCCTCCACTTT. Protein product: CAGSPKQRQGNSPLHF.

V and J are TRBV11-2 and TRBJ2-2; the match to TRBD2 covers 9 bases. Germline lookup yields CDR1 SGHAT and CDR2 FQNNGV. Germline trimming cut 1 base from V and 6 bases from J; bases unmatched to any gene: 9. This CDR3 is built from 17 residues. DNA for the CDR3: TGTGCCAGCAGCTTAGGATGGGCGGGAGGGCCATCCGGGGAGCTGTTTTTT. Translation gives CASSLGWAGGPSGELFF.

This clone has just a few counts. The gene calls are TRBV5-6 and TRBJ1-2; possible D gene TRBD1, 5 bases. CDR3 size: 14 residues. Germline lookup yields CDR1 SGHDT and CDR2 YYEEEE. V lost 4 bases and J lost 2, with 12 bases in between. CDR3 sequence reads: CASSPIGDNYGYTF. The CDR3 nucleotides read TGTGCCAGCAGCCCTATTGGGGACAACTATGGCTACACCTTC.

The V and J genes are TRBV30 and TRBJ1-1; possible D gene TRBD1, 5 bases. Trimming removed 3 bases from V and 0 bases from J, with 8 bases in between. The CDR3 extends over 13 amino acids. CDR1 is GTSNPN, CDR2 SVGIG, per germline (reference sequence). DNA of the CDR3: TGTGCCTGGAGCCGGGGGATGAACACTGAAGCTTTCTTT. Amino acid sequence: CAWSRGMNTEAFF.

This clone appeared a few times. This sequence joins TRBV29-1 and TRBJ1-2; unclear D gene. The germline V gene encodes CDR1 SQVTM and CDR2 ANQGSEA. V shed 6 bases and J shed 8 bases, with 16 bases lying between them. This CDR3 region has 12 residues. DNA of the CDR3: TGCAGCGTCGTCAATCAAGGCCTAGGCTACACCTTC. It yields the protein CSVVNQGLGYTF.

V and J are TRBV29-1 and TRBJ2-1; D tentatively reads TRBD1 or TRBD2 (6 bases each). The V end was cut by 5 bases, the J end by 4 bases, with 18 bases between. Germline V gives CDR1 SQVTM, CDR2 ANQGSEA. CDR3 length: 15 residues. The CDR3 protein is CSVMRGASEYNEQFF. The CDR3 DNA reads as TGCAGCGTTATGAGGGGGGCTAGCGAGTACAATGAGCAGTTCTTC.

The CDR3 sequence is CASSIAGGPQETQYF. Written as DNA, the CDR3 is TGTGCCAGCAGTATAGCGGGGGGCCCTCAAGAGACCCAGTACTTC. This chain uses TRBV7-2 with TRBJ2-5; TRBD2 agrees at 10 bases. This CDR3 is built from 15 residues. The V gene end was trimmed by 6 bases and the J gene end by 2 bases; junction bases not matched to a gene: 6. Per germline, CDR1 SGHTA and CDR2 FQGNSA.

The chain has TRBV19 and TRBJ1-5; D is unresolved. The V gene's germline CDR1 is LNHDA and CDR2 SQIVND (reference sequence). The V gene lost 3 bases and the J gene lost 1 base, with 7 bases spanning the gap. The CDR3 covers 14 residues. In DNA form, the CDR3 reads TGTGCCAGTAGTATTGACGGGAGCAATCAGCCCCAGCATTTT. It translates to CASSIDGSNQPQHF.

The CDR3 DNA follows: TGCAGCGTTGAACCCGGACTAGCGGACACAGATACGCAGTATTTT. Residues: CSVEPGLADTDTQYF. This chain connects TRBV29-1 to TRBJ2-3, with TRBD2 matching over 10 bases. The length of the CDR3 is 15 residues. The V segment lost 2 bases and the J segment 2 bases; nucleotides outside the gene matches: 4. Germline V CDR1 and CDR2: SQVTM, ANQGSEA.

This clone was seen just once. This rearrangement joins TRBV2 to TRBJ2-5; 7 bases agree with TRBD1. V lost 6 bases and J lost 10; bases outside the gene matches: 8. The CDR3 sequence is 12 residues long. CDR1 and CDR2 (germline): SNHLY, FYNNEI. CDR3 sequence: CASRLQGIGQYF. The DNA of the CDR3 is TGTGCCAGCAGATTACAGGGGATAGGCCAGTACTTC.

The rearrangement uses TRBV7-8 and TRBJ1-1, with 8 nucleotides matching TRBD1. Trimming took 4 bases from V and 2 from J; bases not matched to a gene: 3. This CDR3 spans 14 amino acids. From germline, CDR1 is SGHVS and CDR2 FQNEAQ. CDR3 protein: CASSSGQDNTEAFF. CDR3 DNA: TGTGCCAGCAGCTCGGGACAGGATAACACTGAAGCTTTCTTT. Based on the CDR3 plus reference TRBV7-8 and TRBJ1-1, the full variable domain is GAGVSQSPRYKVAKRGQDVALRCDPISGHVSLFWYQQALGQGPEFLTYFQNEAQLDKSGLPSDRFFAERPEGSVSTLKIQRTQQEDSAVYLCASSSGQDNTEAFFGQGTRLTVV.

About this clone: The junction shows a germline mismatch at one end, possibly a read error. This chain links TRBV25-1 with TRBJ1-2; 8 bases align to TRBD1. Germline V lookup: CDR1 MGHDK, CDR2 SYGVNS. The CDR3 covers 16 residues. The CDR3 nucleotides are TGTGCCAACAGTTCTCCTGGGACAGGAACGGGGTATGGCTACACCTTC. Amino acid sequence: CANSSPGTGTGYGYTF.

This clone was observed once. The chain joins TRBV7-2 to TRBJ1-5; weak D call: TRBD1 (6 bases). V lost 5 bases to trimming and J lost 2 bases, with 13 bases between them. CDR1 and CDR2 (germline): SGHTA, FQGNSA. This CDR3 region has 15 residues. The CDR3 reads CASSLLTGGNQPQHF. In DNA, the CDR3 is TGTGCCAGCAGCCTACTGACAGGCGGCAATCAGCCCCAGCATTTT.

The chain employs TRBV7-9 and TRBJ1-1; no clear D. CDR1 and CDR2 (germline): SEHNR, FQNEAQ (reference sequence). This CDR3 spans 12 amino acids. V gave up 6 bases and J gave up 1 base, with 6 bases separating them. In DNA, the CDR3 is TGTGCCAGCAGTTCCACGAACACTGAAGCTTTCTTT. It translates to CASSSTNTEAFF. Looking up the rest from reference TRBV7-9 and TRBJ1-1 gives the full variable domain: DTGVSQNPRHKITKRGQNVTFRCDPISEHNRLYWYRQTLGQGPEFLTYFQNEAQLEKSRLLSDRFSAERPKGSFSTLEIQRTEQGDSAMYLCASSSTNTEAFFGQGTRLTVV.

The V and J genes are TRBV4-2 and TRBJ2-5; D assignment may be TRBD1 or TRBD2 (7 bases each). Germline V lookup: CDR1 LGHNA, CDR2 YNFKEQ. This CDR3 contains 18 residues. Trimming took off 1 base at V and 0 bases at J, with 18 bases between the two ends. Written as DNA, the CDR3 is TGTGCCAGCAGCCAAGGAGGGGGGGACAGCTCGTACCAAGAGACCCAGTACTTC. Translating it yields CASSQGGGDSSYQETQYF.

This chain links TRBV6-6 with TRBJ1-5; perhaps TRBD1 as D (5 bases). The CDR3 length is 16 residues. Trimming pared 0 bases from V and 1 base from J, leaving 10 bases between. Germline CDR1 reads MNHNY; CDR2 reads SVGAGI (reference sequence). The CDR3 is CASSYSTGVSNQPQHF. For the CDR3, the DNA is TGTGCCAGCAGTTACTCGACGGGGGTCAGCAATCAGCCCCAGCATTTT.

V is TRBV2 and J is TRBJ2-5; perhaps D is TRBD1 or TRBD2 (6 bases each). This CDR3 comprises 10 residues. The V and J ends lost 11 bases and 12 bases respectively, with 16 bases between them. Germline assignment: CDR1 SNHLY and CDR2 FYNNEI. The CDR3 region has the DNA TGTGCCGGAGGGGACACGGCTAAGTACTTC. Its translation: CAGGDTAKYF.

This chain connects TRBV7-3 to TRBJ1-1, with a weak D call TRBD1 (5 bases). Trimming shortened V by 4 bases and J by 0 bases, and 9 bases separated the two germline ends. The CDR3 loop spans 14 amino acids. Germline V lookup: CDR1 SGHTA, CDR2 FQGTGA. CDR3: CASSSGTLNTEAFF. The CDR3 nucleotides read TGTGCCAGCAGCTCCGGGACGTTGAACACTGAAGCTTTCTTT.

This sequence joins TRBV18 and TRBJ1-1; D is perhaps TRBD1 (6 bases). CDR3 length: 17 residues. V lost 4 bases and J lost 3, with 21 bases in between. Per germline, CDR1 KGHSH and CDR2 LQKENI. In DNA form, the CDR3 reads TGTGCCAGCTCACGGGACAACCTCCTTACGGGCGACACTGAAGCTTTCTTT. It codes for CASSRDNLLTGDTEAFF. The whole variable domain, filled in from reference TRBV18 and TRBJ1-1, reads NAGVMQNPRHLVRRRGQEARLRCSPMKGHSHVYWYRQLPEEGLKFMVYLQKENIIDESGMPKERFSAEFPKEGPSILRIQQVVRGDSAAYFCASSRDNLLTGDTEAFFGQGTRLTVV.

This rearrangement joins TRBV5-1 to TRBJ2-7; 7 nucleotides match TRBD1. This CDR3 region has 18 residues. CDR1 is SGHRS, CDR2 YFSETQ, per germline. Germline trimming cut 4 bases from V and 5 bases from J; bases unmatched to any gene: 21. The CDR3 region has the DNA TGCGCCAGCAGCCCCAAGAAAACAGGGGCCCTGGCCAGCGACGAGCAGTACTTC. This gives the protein CASSPKKTGALASDEQYF. Using reference TRBV5-1 and TRBJ2-7 for the parts outside the CDR3, the full variable domain is KAGVTQTPRYLIKTRGQQVTLSCSPISGHRSVSWYQQTPGQGLQFLFEYFSETQRNKGNFPGRFSGRQFSNSRSEMNVSTLELGDSALYLCASSPKKTGALASDEQYFGPGTRLTVT.

The chain joins TRBV19 to TRBJ2-3, with 8 bases matching TRBD1. V gave up 4 bases and J gave up 1 base; unmatched junction bases: 10. Germline V gives CDR1 LNHDA, CDR2 SQIVND (reference sequence). This CDR3 contains 17 residues. The CDR3 nucleotides are TGTGCCAGTAGTACGGGCAGGGGGCGCGGTGGCACAGATACGCAGTATTTT. This codes for CASSTGRGRGGTDTQYF.

V gene TRBV2 combines with J gene TRBJ1-3, with TRBD1 matching 8 bases. After removal of 4 bases from V and 4 bases from J, the junction contained 9 bases not matched to a gene. Germline lookup yields CDR1 SNHLY and CDR2 FYNNEI. The CDR3 has 16 residues. The CDR3 DNA sequence: TGTGCCAGCAGTGCGAGAACAGGGGGGAGAGGAAACACCATATATTTT. It yields the protein CASSARTGGRGNTIYF.

The chain recombines TRBV19 with TRBJ1-1, with a weak D call TRBD1 (5 bases). Trimming stripped 5 bases from V and 11 bases from J, with 12 bases between. The V gene's germline CDR1 is LNHDA and CDR2 SQIVND (reference sequence). This CDR3 spans 11 amino acids. The CDR3 sequence: CASSYVGRAFF. In nucleotides, the CDR3 is TGTGCCAGTAGTTACGTGGGACGCGCTTTCTTT.

This clone has more than one count but fewer than ten. This sequence joins TRBV7-2 and TRBJ2-1, with 7 bases that match TRBD2. From germline, CDR1 is SGHTA and CDR2 FQGNSA. The CDR3 contains 14 residues. V lost 5 bases, J lost 5 bases, and 6 bases stayed unmatched. CDR3 residues: CASSGRLADNEQFF. The DNA of the CDR3 is TGTGCCAGCAGCGGCCGACTAGCAGACAATGAGCAGTTCTTC.